This TCR beta chain was sequenced in a study of blood T cells in healthy people across ages. Combining a sample-barcoded 5' primer with a J-beta primer mix, a second PCR ran for roughly 7 to 12 cycles. Each of the samples gave a minimum of 3 million paired-end reads that contained CDR3. TCRdb recomputed calls from the 5' RACE reads with MiXCR, one row per CDR3 protein. Of about 940,000 distinct CDR3 sequences listed, roughly 48% are singletons. Per sample, extraction of total RNA gave at least 5.5 micrograms in every case. Of note for this clonotype: Mismatch with germline at one junction end may stem from a read error.

The CDR3 length is 15 residues. Germline loops: CDR1 MGHRA, CDR2 YSYEKL. The TCR sequence derives from a man aged 30-40 years in good health. The gene calls are TRBV4-1 and TRBJ2-1; 10 positions match TRBD1. Sequenced: blood. As DNA, the CDR3 is TGCGCCAGCAGCCAAGGACAGGGGGCTCAAAATGGGCAGTTCTTC. Amino acids: CASSQGQGAQNGQFF.